This T cell receptor beta chain is from a study of blood T cell repertoires in COVID-19. Whole-study context: Italy, Spain and the United States were the sources of the convalescent and acute COVID-19 samples.

The age range of participants was about 18 to 100 years, with residence in some 25 US areas. Participants had their cohort set by participant-reported clinical history. Produced via immunoSEQ multiplex PCR; TCRdb's table is partial and in-frame only. The sample has 200,000 to 250,000 clones; around 81% are singletons. Material for sequencing was PBMCs or T cells enriched from blood (not recorded which). This TCR derives from a man younger than 40 with acute COVID-19.

The DNA of the CDR3 is TGTGCCAGCAGCGGAGGACAGACCTATGAAAAACTGTTTTTT. Protein sequence: CASSGGQTYEKLFF. The chain uses TRBV9 and TRBJ1-4, with D perhaps TRBD1 (6 bases). V was trimmed by 3 bases and J by 6 bases, leaving 12 bases between them. The CDR3 runs 14 residues. The germline V gene encodes CDR1 SGDLS and CDR2 YYNGEE.